This T cell receptor (beta chain) is from a study of blood T cell repertoires in COVID-19. Study context: Material from acute and convalescent COVID-19 was sourced from the United States, Italy and Spain.

TCRdb's table, derived via immunoSEQ multiplex PCR, lists solely in-frame clones and lacks some. The sample includes fewer than 100,000 clones, roughly 90% of them seen just once. This CDR3 region has 12 residues. From germline, CDR1 is LGHNA and CDR2 YNFKEQ. V was cut by 2 bases and J by 6 bases, with 8 bases left in between. The rearrangement links TRBV4-2 to TRBJ2-7, with a possible D match to TRBD2 (6 bases). This clonotype originated in a woman over 75 with acute or convalescent COVID-19. Sequencing was performed on peripheral blood. CDR3 loop: CASSQYGGEQYF. CDR3 nucleotide sequence: TGTGCCAGCAGCCAATACGGGGGCGAGCAGTACTTC.